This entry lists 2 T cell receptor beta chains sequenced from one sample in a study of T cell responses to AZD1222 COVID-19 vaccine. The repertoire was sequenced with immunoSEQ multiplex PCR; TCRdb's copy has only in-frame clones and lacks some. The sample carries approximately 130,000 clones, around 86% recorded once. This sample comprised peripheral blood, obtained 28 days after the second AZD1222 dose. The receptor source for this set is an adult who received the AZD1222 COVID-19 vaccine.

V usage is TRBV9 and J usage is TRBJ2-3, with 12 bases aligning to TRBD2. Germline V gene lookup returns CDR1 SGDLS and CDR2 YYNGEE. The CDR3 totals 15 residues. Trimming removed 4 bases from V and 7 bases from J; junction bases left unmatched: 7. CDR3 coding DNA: TGTGCCAGCAGCACGTCTAGCGGGGGGGCTCATACGCAGTATTTT. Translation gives CASSTSSGGAHTQYF.

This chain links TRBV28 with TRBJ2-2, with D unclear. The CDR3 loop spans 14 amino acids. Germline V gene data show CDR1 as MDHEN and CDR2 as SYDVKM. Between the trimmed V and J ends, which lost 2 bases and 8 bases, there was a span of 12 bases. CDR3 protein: CASSLIFPGGELFF. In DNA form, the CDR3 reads TGTGCCAGCAGTTTAATATTTCCCGGTGGGGAGCTGTTTTTT. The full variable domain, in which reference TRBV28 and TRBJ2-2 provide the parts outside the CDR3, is DVKVTQSSRYLVKRTGEKVFLECVQDMDHENMFWYRQDPGLGLRLIYFSYDVKMKEKGDIPEGYSVSREKKERFSLILESASTNQTSMYLCASSLIFPGGELFFGEGSRLTVL.